The rows below give T cell receptor beta chains drawn from one sample of a study of T cells after yellow fever vaccination. TCRdb independently ran MiXCR on the 5' RACE reads; one entry per CDR3 protein. This sample has approximately 300,000 distinct CDR3 sequences; about 10% occur once, and the top ten carry about 3%. This sample comprised CD4+ T cells sorted from PBMCs, obtained 45 days after the yellow fever booster vaccination. Source of these receptors: a man between 18 and 35 years old who received the YFV17D yellow fever vaccine. Each CDR3 is given with its conserved first and last residue. The D gene is left open where the match is weak. The listing skips clone size in some rows; elsewhere it reads once, few, many or a size class.

.,TRBD2,TRBV5-1,TRBJ2-5,TGCGCCAGCAGCTTGGAGGCTAGCGGGGGGGCCTCGTTAGAGACCCAGTACTTC,CASSLEASGGASLETQYF
.,.,TRBV7-9,TRBJ1-1,TGTGCCAGCAGTCGTTACAGGAACACTGAAGCTTTCTTT,CASSRYRNTEAFF
few,.,TRBV11-2,TRBJ2-2,TGTGCCAGCAGCTTCAATTCTCTTACAGGGCAAGCCGGGGAGCTGTTTTTT,CASSFNSLTGQAGELFF
few,TRBD1,TRBV5-5,TRBJ1-6,TGTGCCAGCAGCCGGGGAGGGGGACAGCCCTATTCACCCCTCCACTTT,CASSRGGGQPYSPLHF
once,.,TRBV10-1,TRBJ2-3,TGCGCCAGCAGTGAGGGGGGACCCTCGGATACGCAGTATTTT,CASSEGGPSDTQYF
.,.,TRBV12-3/TRBV12-4,TRBJ1-4,TGTGCCAGCAGTTTGGAGGGGATGTCAGATAATGAAAAACTGTTTTTT,CASSLEGMSDNEKLFF
many,TRBD1,TRBV10-3,TRBJ2-3,TGTGCCATCAGTGAGTCGCCCTCTCGGCGGCGACAGGGCCTCACAGATACGCAGTATTTT,CAISESPSRRRQGLTDTQYF
.,.,TRBV20-1,TRBJ2-3,TGCAGTGCTAGGGGGCGGGGCGTGGGAGATACGCAGTATTTT,CSARGRGVGDTQYF
.,.,TRBV7-2,TRBJ1-1,TGTGCCAGCAGCTCCCCGACAGAACGGACTGAAGCTTTCTTT,CASSSPTERTEAFF
many,TRBD2,TRBV29-1,TRBJ2-5,TGCAGCGTTCGGACTAGCGGACAGACCCAGTACTTC,CSVRTSGQTQYF
few,.,TRBV24-1,TRBJ1-1,TGTGCCACCAGTGGACCGGTGGGTGAAGCTTTCTTT,CATSGPVGEAFF
.,TRBD2,TRBV19,TRBJ2-5,TGTGCCAGTAGTATACTCCGGGGGGGAGGTGAGACCCAGTACTTC,CASSILRGGGETQYF
few,.,TRBV3-1,TRBJ1-1,TGTGCCAGCAGCCAATCAGGGAATCGCATGAACACTGAAGCTTTCTTT,CASSQSGNRMNTEAFF
few,.,TRBV6-2/TRBV6-3,TRBJ1-2,TGTGCCAGCAGCCCCTCCCCAGGGGTGGACTATGGCTACACCTTC,CASSPSPGVDYGYTF
once,.,TRBV28,TRBJ1-4,TGTGCCAGCAATGAGGGAACCGAAAAACTGTTTTTT,CASNEGTEKLFF
.,TRBD2,TRBV18,TRBJ2-3,TGTGCCAGCTCAGCGGTAGCGGGGGCCGTCGGTACGCAGTATTTT,CASSAVAGAVGTQYF
few,TRBD1,TRBV4-1,TRBJ1-2,TGCGCCAGCAGCCAGCCGACAGGGGGGAACTATGGCTACACCTTC,CASSQPTGGNYGYTF
few,TRBD1,TRBV5-5,TRBJ1-2,TGTGCCAGCAGCCCCAGGGCAGGGGGCGTCAGCTATGGCTACACCTTC,CASSPRAGGVSYGYTF
.,.,TRBV30,TRBJ1-1,TGTGCCTGGTCTGATTGGGGGGCTGAAGCTTTCTTT,CAWSDWGAEAFF
few,.,TRBV15,TRBJ1-3,TGTGCCACCAGCAGGAGGACTTCTGGAAACACCATATATTTT,CATSRRTSGNTIYF
few,TRBD2,TRBV20-1,TRBJ2-1,TGCAGTGCTAGACATTTAGCGGGGGGGCCGAATGAGCAGTTCTTC,CSARHLAGGPNEQFF
many,TRBD1,TRBV10-3,TRBJ2-5,TGTGCCATCAGCACGACAGGGGGCGAAGAGACCCAGTACTTC,CAISTTGGEETQYF
.,.,TRBV18,TRBJ1-6,TGTGCCAGCTCACCGAGAGGCGCGGGTTCACCCCTCCACTTT,CASSPRGAGSPLHF
many,.,TRBV7-9,TRBJ1-2,TGTGCCAGCAGCTTCCCAAACTATGGCTACACCTTC,CASSFPNYGYTF
few,TRBD1,TRBV10-3,TRBJ2-5,TGTGCCACCCGACAGGGAAAAGAGACCCAGTACTTC,CATRQGKETQYF
many,.,TRBV6-2/TRBV6-3,TRBJ2-4,TGTGCCAGCAGACCCGAGGGGGGAAACATTCAGTACTTC,CASRPEGGNIQYF
.,TRBD1,TRBV18,TRBJ1-2,TGTGCCAGCTCTCACAGGGGATTCGATGGCTACACCTTC,CASSHRGFDGYTF
few,.,TRBV5-1,TRBJ2-7,TGCGCCAGCAGCTTAGGAGGACAGTTCTACGAGCAGTACTTC,CASSLGGQFYEQYF
few,.,TRBV25-1,TRBJ1-5,TGTGCCAGCAGTGAATTGACAGGAGGAGATCAGCCCCAGCATTTT,CASSELTGGDQPQHF
few,TRBD1,TRBV25-1,TRBJ2-5,TGTGCCAGCAGTGCCCCGACAGGGACAGAGACCCAGTACTTC,CASSAPTGTETQYF
.,.,TRBV6-2/TRBV6-3,TRBJ2-2,TGTGCCAGCAGTTACCCCGGGACTTTGAACACCGGGGAGCTGTTTTTT,CASSYPGTLNTGELFF
many,.,TRBV19,TRBJ1-2,TGTGCCAGTAGTTCGGCAGACGGCCTGGGGGGCTACACCTTC,CASSSADGLGGYTF
many,.,TRBV20-1,TRBJ1-4,TGCAGTGCTAGAGATGGGGGACTCCTAAATCAAAAACTGTTTTTT,CSARDGGLLNQKLFF
few,.,TRBV29-1,TRBJ2-3,TGCAGCGTCGCTCCGAGGGGGTCCCTGGTAGATACGCAGTATTTT,CSVAPRGSLVDTQYF
once,.,TRBV15,TRBJ2-5,TGTGCCACCAGCAGAGATCCAGGGCAAGAAACCCAGTACTTC,CATSRDPGQETQYF
few,.,TRBV6-2/TRBV6-3,TRBJ2-3,TGTGCCAGCGTAAACGGGGGAAGCACAGATACGCAGTATTTT,CASVNGGSTDTQYF
.,.,TRBV4-3,TRBJ1-3,TGCGCCAGCAGCCAAGATTCTAGGGGCTCTGGAAACACCATATATTTT,CASSQDSRGSGNTIYF